The 24 T cell receptor beta chains presented below share a single source sample, sequenced in a study of blood T cell repertoires in COVID-19. The protocol was immunoSEQ multiplex PCR, while the TCRdb copy is restricted to in-frame clones and leaves out a portion. The table has some 83,000 clones, approximately 79% seen once. Sequencing was carried out using peripheral blood. The receptors were gathered from a woman of 80 years or more with acute or convalescent COVID-19.

This chain links TRBV20-1 with TRBJ2-1; unclear D gene. The CDR3 runs 13 residues. The V end was cut by 3 bases, the J end by 7 bases, with 13 bases between. Germline V gene sequence: CDR1 DFQATT, CDR2 SNEGSKA (reference sequence). The CDR3 loop is CSASRTIGNEQFF. The CDR3 DNA sequence: TGCAGTGCTAGTAGAACTATCGGGAATGAGCAGTTCTTC.

V usage is TRBV5-5 and J usage is TRBJ1-3; D is undetermined. Trimming removed 2 bases from V and 4 bases from J, with 10 bases in between. This CDR3 is 14 amino acids long. CDR1 and CDR2 (germline): SGHKS, YYEKEE (reference sequence). The CDR3 sequence is CASSFSEAGNTIYF. CDR3 DNA sequence: TGTGCCAGCAGCTTCTCAGAGGCCGGAAACACCATATATTTT. Combining the CDR3 with reference TRBV5-5 and TRBJ1-3 gives the whole variable domain DAGVTQSPTHLIKTRGQQVTLRCSPISGHKSVSWYQQVLGQGPQFIFQYYEKEERGRGNFPDRFSARQFPNYSSELNVNALLLGDSALYLCASSFSEAGNTIYFGEGSWLTVV.

This chain connects TRBV7-6 to TRBJ2-2; TRBD1 agrees at 8 bases. The ends lost 0 bases at V and 6 bases at J; junction bases unmatched: 12. CDR1 is SGHVS and CDR2 is FNYEAQ in the germline V gene. CDR3 length: 18 amino acids. CDR3 nucleotide sequence: TGTGCCAGCAGCTTAGCTACTCCCCGGGACAGGACTGCCGGGGAGCTGTTTTTT. Translation: CASSLATPRDRTAGELFF. The whole variable domain, filled in from reference TRBV7-6 and TRBJ2-2, reads GAGVSQSPRYKVTKRGQDVALRCDPISGHVSLYWYRQALGQGPEFLTYFNYEAQQDKSGLPNDRFSAERPEGSISTLTIQRTEQRDSAMYRCASSLATPRDRTAGELFFGEGSRLTVL.

J is TRBJ1-2 and V is TRBV18; D unresolved. V dropped 6 bases and J dropped 3 bases, with 11 bases sitting between them. The CDR3 is made up of 13 amino acids. CDR1 and CDR2 (germline): KGHSH, LQKENI. This CDR3 reads CASSAGEDYGYTF. The CDR3 DNA follows: TGTGCCAGCTCTGCGGGTGAGGACTATGGCTACACCTTC.

There are a few counts of this clone. The V gene is TRBV20-1, the J gene TRBJ1-5, with a weak D call TRBD1 (6 bases). V lost 3 bases and J 8 bases, leaving 14 bases between the germline ends. CDR3 length equals 13 residues. Germline-derived CDR1 and CDR2 are DFQATT and SNEGSKA (reference sequence). CDR3 coding DNA: TGCAGTGCTAGTCCACGGGGGGCAGAGCCCCAGCATTTT. Amino acids: CSASPRGAEPQHF.

The CDR3 spells CASSSLAGYSGIQYF. In DNA form, the CDR3 reads TGTGCCAGCAGTTCCCTCGCGGGCTACTCTGGCATTCAGTACTTC. The chain couples TRBV27 to TRBJ2-4, with D possibly being TRBD2 (5 bases). CDR1 is MNHEY, CDR2 SMNVEV, per germline (reference sequence). V lost 4 bases, J lost 9 bases, and 19 bases lay in between. This CDR3 is built from 15 residues.

The chain employs TRBV7-2 and TRBJ1-2, with a weak D call TRBD1 (5 bases). V gave up 5 bases and J gave up 4 bases, with 17 bases separating them. Germline lookup yields CDR1 SGHTA and CDR2 FQGNSA. The length of the CDR3 is 15 residues. The CDR3 spells CASSPDFTGGYGYTF. The CDR3 DNA follows: TGTGCCAGCAGCCCCGATTTTACAGGTGGCTATGGCTACACCTTC.

This chain uses TRBV28 with TRBJ2-7; the D gene is possibly TRBD1 (6 bases). The V end lost 4 bases, the J end lost 3 bases, and 10 bases lay between the germline ends. Germline V gene lookup returns CDR1 MDHEN and CDR2 SYDVKM. There are 13 residues in the CDR3. The CDR3 here is CASSSGHGYEQYF. The CDR3, as DNA: TGTGCCAGCAGTTCGGGACATGGCTACGAGCAGTACTTC.

The V call is TRBV5-1, the J call TRBJ1-2; maybe TRBD1 (5 bases). The CDR3 length is 14 residues. Germline assignment: CDR1 SGHRS and CDR2 YFSETQ. Trimming removed 0 bases at V and 8 bases at J, with 14 bases between. CDR3 protein: CASSLALAREGYTF. The CDR3 DNA reads as TGCGCCAGCAGCTTGGCCTTGGCCAGGGAAGGCTACACCTTC.

The chain carries TRBV3-1 (or the pseudogene TRBV3-2) and TRBJ2-3; D gene uncertain. Trimming removed 1 base at V and 4 bases at J, with 9 bases between. The CDR3 sequence is 14 residues long. The germline V gene has CDR1 LGHDT and CDR2 YNNKEL (reference sequence). The CDR3 region is CASSQAQQPDTQYF. As DNA, the CDR3 is TGTGCCAGCAGCCAAGCGCAACAGCCAGATACGCAGTATTTT.

This clone occurred a few times. The chain employs TRBV7-8 and TRBJ1-2, with D possibly TRBD1 on 6 matching bases. Germline CDR1 reads SGHVS; CDR2 reads FQNEAQ. V gave up 1 base and J gave up 4 bases, with 10 bases separating them. The CDR3 has 14 residues. The CDR3 is CASSLVGTSYGYTF. The CDR3 nucleotides read TGTGCCAGCAGCTTAGTCGGGACAAGCTATGGCTACACCTTC.

This clone was seen once. V is TRBV2 and J is TRBJ2-3, with 7 nucleotides matching TRBD1. CDR3 length equals 13 residues. V was clipped by 5 bases and J by 3 bases; unmatched bases: 2. From germline, CDR1 is SNHLY and CDR2 FYNNEI. The CDR3 DNA reads as TGTGCCAGCAGTCAACAGGGGACAGATACGCAGTATTTT. Translated, it gives CASSQQGTDTQYF.

The chain couples TRBV4-1 to TRBJ1-2; D is possibly TRBD1 (5 bases). The germline V and J ends were trimmed by 4 bases and 6 bases, with 12 bases remaining between them. The CDR3 is 13 residues long. CDR1 MGHRA and CDR2 YSYEKL come from the germline V gene. Written as DNA, the CDR3 is TGCGCCAGCAGCCTAAGGGACTGGGATGGCTACACCTTC. Translation gives CASSLRDWDGYTF.

The rearrangement links TRBV30 to TRBJ2-2; 10 bases line up with TRBD1. CDR1 is GTSNPN and CDR2 is SVGIG in the germline V gene (reference sequence). This CDR3 is built from 15 residues. Germline trimming cut 3 bases from V and 6 bases from J; bases unmatched to any gene: 7. The CDR3 sequence is CAWRQTGGGPGELFF. The CDR3 DNA sequence: TGTGCCTGGAGACAGACAGGGGGCGGACCCGGGGAGCTGTTTTTT.

A few counts support this clone. This rearrangement joins TRBV3-1 (or the pseudogene TRBV3-2) to TRBJ1-2; TRBD1 is a possible D gene (5 bases). V lost 1 base to trimming and J lost 5 bases, with 14 bases between them. Germline loops: CDR1 LGHDT, CDR2 YNNKEL (reference sequence). The CDR3 consists of 15 residues. Here the CDR3 reads CASSQASGQAYGYTF. The CDR3 DNA reads as TGTGCCAGCAGCCAAGCGTCAGGGCAGGCGTATGGCTACACCTTC.

J is TRBJ1-2 and V is TRBV14; no definite D call. The CDR3 is made up of 12 amino acids. Deletions cut 2 bases from V and 5 bases from J, with 6 bases between. Germline assignment: CDR1 SGHDN and CDR2 FVKESK. The CDR3 DNA reads as TGTGCCAGCAGCCAAAGGACTTATGGCTACACCTTC. Translating gives CASSQRTYGYTF.

The chain joins TRBV30 to TRBJ1-2; 7 bases align to TRBD1. V shed 2 bases and J 7 bases; nucleotides not matched to a gene: 4. Germline V gene lookup returns CDR1 GTSNPN and CDR2 SVGIG (reference sequence). This CDR3 region has 12 residues. CDR3 coding DNA: TGTGCCTGGAGTCCACAGGGGCTTGGCTACACCTTC. Translation: CAWSPQGLGYTF.

This clone has more than one count but fewer than ten. CDR3 loop: CASSVKEGNTEAFF. CDR3 DNA: TGTGCCAGCAGCGTTAAGGAGGGGAACACTGAAGCTTTCTTT. J is TRBJ1-1 and V is TRBV21-1. TRBV21-1 is deemed a pseudogene. The CDR3 runs to 14 residues.

This chain links TRBV19 with TRBJ1-2; 12 nucleotides agree with TRBD1. With V trimmed by 4 bases and J by 6 bases, 6 bases remained unmatched. The germline gives CDR1 LNHDA, CDR2 SQIVND (reference sequence). The CDR3 runs to 15 residues. The CDR3 coding sequence is TGTGCCAGTAGTACTCCTGGGACAGGGGGCGATGGCTACACCTTC. This encodes CASSTPGTGGDGYTF. Using reference TRBV19 and TRBJ1-2 for the parts outside the CDR3, the full variable domain is DGGITQSPKYLFRKEGQNVTLSCEQNLNHDAMYWYRQDPGQGLRLIYYSQIVNDFQKGDIAEGYSVSREKKESFPLTVTSAQKNPTAFYLCASSTPGTGGDGYTFGSGTRLTVV.

The genes are TRBV9 and TRBJ2-7, with D uncertain. This CDR3 region has 14 residues. Between the trimmed V and J ends, which lost 4 bases and 6 bases, there was a span of 17 bases. Per germline, CDR1 SGDLS and CDR2 YYNGEE. CDR3 bases: TGTGCCAGCAGCCTATATGATTTTCTTGGCGAGCAGTACTTC. It yields the protein CASSLYDFLGEQYF.

The CDR3 region is CASKRDGGYEQYF. DNA of the CDR3: TGTGCCAGCAAGCGCGACGGCGGCTACGAGCAGTACTTC. This rearrangement joins TRBV27 to TRBJ2-7; D is unresolved. The CDR3 has 13 amino acids. In germline, CDR1 is MNHEY, CDR2 SMNVEV (reference sequence). Deletions cut 7 bases from V and 3 bases from J, with 13 bases between.

The chain joins TRBV6-1 to TRBJ1-1, with no clear D. This CDR3 has 13 residues. The V end lost 3 bases, the J end lost 7 bases, and 12 bases lay between the germline ends. Per germline, CDR1 MNHNS and CDR2 SASEGT. The CDR3 nucleotides are TGTGCCAGCAGTGATCTCGGGGAGGGTGAAGCTTTCTTT. Its translation: CASSDLGEGEAFF.

This sequence joins TRBV5-1 and TRBJ2-5, with 14 bases identical to TRBD2. Germline values: CDR1 SGHRS, CDR2 YFSETQ. With V trimmed by 3 bases and J by 4 bases, 8 bases remained unmatched. The CDR3 runs 17 residues. The CDR3 protein is CASSWGTSGGWGETQYF. CDR3 bases: TGCGCCAGCAGCTGGGGGACTAGCGGGGGCTGGGGAGAGACCCAGTACTTC.

This clone was detected once. The gene calls are TRBV7-2 and TRBJ1-2; the match to TRBD1 covers 8 bases. Trimming at V came to 2 bases and at J to 6 bases, leaving 11 bases not matched to a gene. Germline CDR1 reads SGHTA; CDR2 reads FQGNSA. The CDR3 extends over 16 amino acids. Here the CDR3 DNA reads TGTGCCAGCAGCTTAAACTTCTTGGACAGGGAAGATGGCTACACCTTC. This sequence encodes CASSLNFLDREDGYTF.